This is a list of T cell receptor beta chains from one sample in a study of T cells after yellow fever vaccination. TCRdb reprocessed the 5' RACE reads via MiXCR and lists one record per CDR3 protein. The sample comprises some 350,000 distinct CDR3 sequences, about 4% of which are singletons, and 20% to 25% rests with the top ten. The input for sequencing was PBMCs, taken 5 days after the yellow fever booster vaccination. These receptors were taken from a man aged 18-30 years who received the YFV17D yellow fever vaccine. CDR3s leave out the opening cysteine and the closing phenylalanine or tryptophan. A D gene is named only where the DNA matches it firmly.

v_gene	d_gene	CDR3aa
TRBV6-2/TRBV6-3	NA	ASSYAGGPHYNEQF
TRBV7-2	NA	ASSRNDGNIQY
TRBV29-1	NA	SVDGQEAGNTIY
TRBV5-5	NA	ASSLPLYEQF
TRBV19	TRBD2	ASSIWASGGHTGNEQF
TRBV7-2	TRBD2	ASSLGLVGDTQY
TRBV10-3	NA	AITGGGNNEQF
TRBV5-1	NA	ASSLAPGNTEAF
TRBV5-1	TRBD2	ASSPTGTSGHNEQF
TRBV5-1	TRBD1	ASSFEGQVPQETQY
TRBV7-7	NA	ACKRLLQETQY
TRBV20-1	NA	SVKDDASTGTQY
TRBV3-1	NA	ASSQRGPVDTQY
TRBV7-3	TRBD2	ASSLRGLGDSPETQY
TRBV27	NA	ASSPLGHPSYYGYT
TRBV11-1	TRBD2	ASSFDSGGPTFSEQF
TRBV5-1	NA	ASSSTSTDTQY